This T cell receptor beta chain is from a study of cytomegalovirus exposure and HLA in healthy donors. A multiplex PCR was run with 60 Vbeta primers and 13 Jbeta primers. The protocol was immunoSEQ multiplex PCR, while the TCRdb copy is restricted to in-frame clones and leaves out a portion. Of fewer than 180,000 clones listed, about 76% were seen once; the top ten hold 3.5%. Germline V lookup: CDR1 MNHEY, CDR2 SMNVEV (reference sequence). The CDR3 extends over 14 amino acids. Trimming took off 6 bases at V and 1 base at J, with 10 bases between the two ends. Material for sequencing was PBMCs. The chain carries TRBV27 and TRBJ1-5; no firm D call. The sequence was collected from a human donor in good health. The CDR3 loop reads CASSRLASNQPQHF. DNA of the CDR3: TGTGCCAGCAGCCGGTTAGCGAGCAATCAGCCCCAGCATTTT.